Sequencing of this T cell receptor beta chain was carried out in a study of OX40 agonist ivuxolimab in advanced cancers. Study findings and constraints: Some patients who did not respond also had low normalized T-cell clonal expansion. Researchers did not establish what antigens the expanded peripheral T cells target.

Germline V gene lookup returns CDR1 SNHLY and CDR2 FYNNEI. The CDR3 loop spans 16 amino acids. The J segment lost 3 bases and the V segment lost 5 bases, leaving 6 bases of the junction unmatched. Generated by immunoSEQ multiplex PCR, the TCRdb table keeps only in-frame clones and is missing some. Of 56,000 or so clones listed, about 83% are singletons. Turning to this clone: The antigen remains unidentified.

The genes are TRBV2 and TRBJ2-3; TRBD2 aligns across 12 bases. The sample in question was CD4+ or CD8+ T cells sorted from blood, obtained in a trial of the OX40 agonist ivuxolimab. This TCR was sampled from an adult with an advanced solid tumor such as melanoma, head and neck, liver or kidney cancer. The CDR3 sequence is CASSPTTSGSTDTQYF. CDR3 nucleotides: TGTGCCAGCAGTCCTACGACTAGCGGGAGTACAGATACGCAGTATTTT.